These 9 T cell receptor beta chains share one sample of origin, sequenced in a study of blood T cell repertoires in COVID-19. Some clones are missing from TCRdb's copy, which holds only in-frame ones; the method was immunoSEQ multiplex PCR. The data show about 300,000 clones, with 87% seen just once and approximately 5.4% held by the top ten. The specimen sequenced was PBMCs or T cells enriched from blood (not recorded which). The receptors were gathered from a woman aged 25-40 years who had recovered from COVID-19.

This clone was seen a handful of times. V is TRBV6-5 and J is TRBJ1-2; a weak D match, TRBD1 (5 bases). The V end was cut by 3 bases, the J end by 8 bases, with 13 bases between. The CDR3 loop spans 13 amino acids. Germline CDR1 reads MNHEY; CDR2 reads SVGAGI. This CDR3 reads CASSYRSQGGYTF. In DNA form, the CDR3 reads TGTGCCAGCAGTTATAGGTCGCAGGGCGGCTACACCTTC.

The sample holds a few counts of this clone. The chain recombines TRBV2 with TRBJ1-2, with D unresolved. This CDR3 has 11 amino acids. V lost 8 bases to trimming and J lost 6 bases, with 10 bases between them. Germline CDR1 SNHLY, CDR2 FYNNEI. The DNA for the CDR3 is TGTGCCAGCGGTTACAGTAATGGCTACACCTTC. Protein: CASGYSNGYTF.

This clone appeared a few times. The V and J genes are TRBV24-1 and TRBJ2-1, with TRBD2 matching 12 bases. J gave up 9 bases and V 7 bases, and 6 bases lay outside the gene matches. Germline V gene data show CDR1 as KGHDR and CDR2 as SFDVKD. CDR3 length: 14 amino acids. The CDR3 spells CATSLAGGRSEQFF. CDR3 in DNA: TGTGCCACCAGCCTAGCGGGGGGGCGTAGTGAGCAGTTCTTC.

The chain combines TRBV7-9 with TRBJ2-3, with D tentatively TRBD2 (5 bases). Germline-derived CDR1 and CDR2 are SEHNR and FQNEAQ (reference sequence). CDR3 length: 13 amino acids. Trimming removed 1 base at V and 4 bases at J, with 6 bases between. The DNA for the CDR3 is TGTGCCAGCAGCTTAGGGACTTCAGATACGCAGTATTTT. Translating gives CASSLGTSDTQYF. Variable domain in full (rest from reference TRBV7-9 and TRBJ2-3): DTGVSQNPRHKITKRGQNVTFRCDPISEHNRLYWYRQTLGQGPEFLTYFQNEAQLEKSRLLSDRFSAERPKGSFSTLEIQRTEQGDSAMYLCASSLGTSDTQYFGPGTRLTVL.

The chain uses TRBV27 and TRBJ2-7, with D possibly matching TRBD1 (5 bases). Germline CDR1 MNHEY, CDR2 SMNVEV (reference sequence). CDR3 length: 11 amino acids. V lost 4 bases and J 6 bases, leaving 7 bases between the germline ends. The CDR3, as DNA: TGTGCCAGCAGTTCCACAGGCGAGCAGTACTTC. Translating gives CASSSTGEQYF.

The gene calls are TRBV19 and TRBJ2-1; possibly TRBD2 for D (6 bases). The CDR3 extends over 12 amino acids. The germline V gene has CDR1 LNHDA and CDR2 SQIVND (reference sequence). V lost 8 bases, J lost 7 bases, and 12 bases lay in between. CDR3 nucleotide sequence: TGTGCCAGTGCAGACCGGGGGAATGAGCAGTTCTTC. Translating gives CASADRGNEQFF.

The chain joins TRBV5-4 to TRBJ1-2; weak D call: TRBD1 (5 bases). The CDR3 is 15 amino acids. CDR1 and CDR2 from the germline V gene are SGHNT and YYREEE (reference sequence). V lost 0 bases to trimming and J lost 5 bases, with 14 bases between them. CDR3 region: CASSLDYGRDYGYTF. The CDR3 DNA follows: TGTGCCAGCAGCTTGGATTACGGCAGGGATTATGGCTACACCTTC.

This rearrangement joins TRBV6-2 or TRBV6-3 to TRBJ1-5, with D uncertain. V dropped 2 bases and J dropped 2 bases, with 13 bases sitting between them. The CDR3 contains 16 residues. CDR1 is MNHEY and CDR2 is SVGEGT in the germline V gene. In DNA, the CDR3 is TGTGCCAGCAGTTACCCCCGAGACACCCGCAATCAGCCCCAGCATTTT. It encodes CASSYPRDTRNQPQHF.

The sample holds a few counts of this clone. The CDR3 DNA reads TGTGCCAGCAGCCAAGTCCAGGGCGAAGCTTTCTTT. This encodes CASSQVQGEAFF. The genes are TRBV4-2 and TRBJ1-1; possible D gene TRBD1, 5 bases. V lost 1 base and J lost 8, with 8 bases in between. The CDR3 has 12 residues. Germline V gene lookup returns CDR1 LGHNA and CDR2 YNFKEQ.